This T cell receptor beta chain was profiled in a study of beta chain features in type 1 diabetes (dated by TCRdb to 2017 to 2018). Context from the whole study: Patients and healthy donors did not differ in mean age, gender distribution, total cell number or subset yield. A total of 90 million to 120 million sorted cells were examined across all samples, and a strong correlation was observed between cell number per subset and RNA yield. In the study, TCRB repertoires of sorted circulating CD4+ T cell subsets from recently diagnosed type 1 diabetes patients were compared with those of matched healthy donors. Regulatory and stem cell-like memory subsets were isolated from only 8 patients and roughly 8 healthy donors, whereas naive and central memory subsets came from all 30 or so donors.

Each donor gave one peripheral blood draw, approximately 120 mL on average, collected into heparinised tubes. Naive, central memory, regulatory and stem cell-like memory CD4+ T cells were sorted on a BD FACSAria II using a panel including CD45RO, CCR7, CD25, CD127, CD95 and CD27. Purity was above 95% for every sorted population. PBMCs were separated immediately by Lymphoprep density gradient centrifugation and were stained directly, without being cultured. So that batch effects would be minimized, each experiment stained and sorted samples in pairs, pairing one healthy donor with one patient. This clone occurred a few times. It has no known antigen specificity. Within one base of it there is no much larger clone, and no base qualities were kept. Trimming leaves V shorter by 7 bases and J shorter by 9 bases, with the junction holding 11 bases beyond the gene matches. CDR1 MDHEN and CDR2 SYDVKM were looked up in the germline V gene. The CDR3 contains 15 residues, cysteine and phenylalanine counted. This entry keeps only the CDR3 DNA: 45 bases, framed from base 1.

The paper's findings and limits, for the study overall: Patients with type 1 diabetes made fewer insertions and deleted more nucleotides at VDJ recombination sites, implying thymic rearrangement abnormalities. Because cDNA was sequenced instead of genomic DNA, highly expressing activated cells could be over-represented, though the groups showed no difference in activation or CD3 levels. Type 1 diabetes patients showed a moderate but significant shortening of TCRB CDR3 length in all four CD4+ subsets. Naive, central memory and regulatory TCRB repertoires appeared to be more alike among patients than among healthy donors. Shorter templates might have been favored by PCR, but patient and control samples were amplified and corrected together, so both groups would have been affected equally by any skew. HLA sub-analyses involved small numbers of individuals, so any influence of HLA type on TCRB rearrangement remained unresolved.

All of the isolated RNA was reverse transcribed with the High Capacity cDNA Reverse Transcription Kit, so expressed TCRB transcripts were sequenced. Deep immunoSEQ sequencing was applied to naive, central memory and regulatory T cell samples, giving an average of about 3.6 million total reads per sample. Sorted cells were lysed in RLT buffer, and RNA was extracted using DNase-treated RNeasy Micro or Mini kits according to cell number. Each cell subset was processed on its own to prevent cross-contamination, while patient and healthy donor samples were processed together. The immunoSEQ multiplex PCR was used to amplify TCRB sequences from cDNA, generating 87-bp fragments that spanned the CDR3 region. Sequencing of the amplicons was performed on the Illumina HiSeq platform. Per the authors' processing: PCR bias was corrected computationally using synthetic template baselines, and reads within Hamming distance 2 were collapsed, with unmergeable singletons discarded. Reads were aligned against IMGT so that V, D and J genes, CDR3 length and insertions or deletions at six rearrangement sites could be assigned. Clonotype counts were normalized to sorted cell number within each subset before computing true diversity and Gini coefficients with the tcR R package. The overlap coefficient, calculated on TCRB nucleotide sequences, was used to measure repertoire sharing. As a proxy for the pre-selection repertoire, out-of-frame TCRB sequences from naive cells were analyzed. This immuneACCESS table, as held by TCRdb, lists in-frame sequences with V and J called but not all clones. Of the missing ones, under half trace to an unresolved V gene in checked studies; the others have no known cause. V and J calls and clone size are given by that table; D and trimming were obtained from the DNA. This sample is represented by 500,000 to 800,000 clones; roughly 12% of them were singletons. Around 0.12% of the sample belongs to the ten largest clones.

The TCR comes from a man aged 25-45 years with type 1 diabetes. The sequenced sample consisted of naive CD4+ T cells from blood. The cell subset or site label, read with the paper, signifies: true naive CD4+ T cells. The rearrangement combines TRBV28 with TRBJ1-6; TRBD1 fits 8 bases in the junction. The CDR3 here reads CASTPGQGIGSPLHF. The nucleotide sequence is TGTGCCAGCACACCCGGACAGGGAATTGGTTCACCCCTCCACTTT.